Listed below are T cell receptor beta chains from one sample, sequenced in a study of human T cells and chemical hapten exposure. TCRdb re-analysed the RACE reads in MiXCR, keeping a single row per CDR3 protein. The sample yields about 77,000 distinct CDR3 sequences, around 9.4% seen once. The sample taken for sequencing was whole blood. The receptors originated from a female donor in good health. Some clones in this sample may be carry-over from other donors' samples. The CDR3 runs from the conserved cysteine through the conserved F or W. A D gene is named only where the DNA matches it firmly. Where a row states a size, it is once, few, many or the class of an expanded clone; other rows omit it.

TRBD2,TRBV12-3/TRBV12-4,TRBJ2-1,NA,CASSPDLAGGYNEQFF,TGTGCCAGCAGCCCTGACCTAGCGGGGGGATACAATGAGCAGTTCTTC
NA,TRBV12-3/TRBV12-4,TRBJ1-1,NA,CASSLRGINTEAFF,TGTGCCAGCAGTTTAAGGGGCATCAACACTGAAGCTTTCTTT
NA,TRBV30,TRBJ1-1,many,CAWSAGQNTEAFF,TGTGCCTGGAGTGCCGGACAGAACACTGAAGCTTTCTTT
NA,TRBV9,TRBJ2-1,few,CASSVGAGTYNEQFF,TGTGCCAGCAGCGTAGGGGCAGGAACCTACAATGAGCAGTTCTTC
TRBD1,TRBV6-5,TRBJ1-6,few,CASSYGEGQGSSPLHF,TGTGCCAGCAGTTACGGCGAAGGACAGGGAAGTTCACCCCTCCACTTT
NA,TRBV18,TRBJ2-6,few,CASSPLSSGANVLTF,TGTGCCAGCTCACCTCTAAGCTCTGGGGCCAACGTCCTGACTTTC
NA,TRBV10-3,TRBJ2-3,medium-sized,CAISDVDSLGQYF,TGTGCCATCAGTGACGTGGACTCCCTTGGGCAGTATTTT
NA,TRBV3-1,TRBJ1-5,many,CASSQYPDIQPQHF,TGTGCCAGCAGCCAATACCCGGACATTCAGCCCCAGCATTTT
NA,TRBV2,TRBJ1-2,many,CASSSQGANYGYTF,TGTGCCAGCAGTTCACAGGGTGCTAACTATGGCTACACCTTC
TRBD1,TRBV12-3/TRBV12-4,TRBJ1-1,many,CASSQDRVKAFF,TGTGCCAGCAGCCAGGACAGGGTAAAAGCTTTCTTT
NA,TRBV7-8,TRBJ2-7,NA,CASSLVDIFAVYEQYF,TGTGCCAGCAGCTTAGTAGATATATTTGCGGTTTACGAGCAGTACTTC
TRBD1,TRBV7-9,TRBJ2-3,NA,CVSSLGTGLDTQYF,TGTGTCAGCAGCTTAGGGACAGGGTTGGATACGCAGTATTTT
NA,TRBV28,TRBJ2-3,many,CASSAMRALRDTQYF,TGTGCCAGCAGTGCCATGCGGGCCCTGCGAGATACGCAGTATTTT
NA,TRBV20-1,TRBJ1-5,NA,CSARDRGWSNQPQHF,TGCAGTGCTAGAGATCGGGGCTGGAGCAATCAGCCCCAGCATTTT
NA,TRBV2,TRBJ1-1,few,CASSDYAGLGTEAFF,TGTGCCAGCAGTGATTATGCGGGGTTGGGCACTGAAGCTTTCTTT
NA,TRBV12-3/TRBV12-4,TRBJ1-1,many,CASTLTGITEAFF,TGTGCCAGCACGTTAACAGGGATCACTGAAGCTTTCTTT
NA,TRBV6-2/TRBV6-3,TRBJ1-1,many,CASSTWGAEAFF,TGTGCCAGCAGTACTTGGGGGGCTGAAGCTTTCTTT
NA,TRBV7-2,TRBJ1-4,few,CASSEVLHEKLFF,TGTGCCAGCAGCGAAGTCCTCCATGAAAAACTGTTTTTT
TRBD1,TRBV10-2,TRBJ1-6,few,CASSRTGRLVVNNSPLHF,TGCGCCAGCAGTAGGACAGGGCGGTTGGTAGTAAATAATTCACCCCTCCACTTT
NA,TRBV12-5,TRBJ1-2,few,CASGVDGANYGYTF,TGTGCTAGTGGGGTGGACGGAGCTAACTATGGCTACACCTTC
NA,TRBV3-1,TRBJ1-1,many,CASSQPSRAGNTEAFF,TGTGCCAGCAGCCAACCTTCCCGGGCCGGGAACACTGAAGCTTTCTTT
TRBD1,TRBV3-1,TRBJ1-3,few,CASSRDRGRDTIYF,TGTGCCAGCAGCCGAGACAGGGGGCGAGACACCATATATTTT
NA,TRBV20-1,TRBJ2-5,many,CSARDGSVASKTQYF,TGCAGTGCTAGAGATGGGTCTGTAGCGAGCAAGACCCAGTACTTC
NA,TRBV29-1,TRBJ2-5,few,CSHQGGQETQYF,TGCAGCCACCAAGGGGGGCAAGAGACCCAGTACTTC
TRBD1,TRBV20-1,TRBJ1-4,few,CSASGGTDRTNEKLFF,TGCAGTGCTAGCGGGGGGACAGACCGAACTAATGAAAAACTGTTTTTT
TRBD1,TRBV7-2,TRBJ2-7,NA,CASSHQFGRGLPYEQYF,TGTGCCAGCAGCCATCAATTTGGCAGGGGGCTCCCCTACGAGCAGTACTTC
NA,TRBV10-3,TRBJ1-4,NA,CAISEGDLTNEKLFF,TGTGCCATCAGTGAGGGTGACCTGACTAATGAAAAACTGTTTTTT
TRBD1,TRBV12-3/TRBV12-4,TRBJ2-2,many,CASSIGQGGTGELFF,TGTGCCAGCAGCATAGGACAGGGGGGCACCGGGGAGCTGTTTTTT
NA,TRBV29-1,TRBJ2-1,NA,CSWGNEQFF,TGCAGCTGGGGGAATGAGCAGTTCTTC
NA,TRBV12-3/TRBV12-4,TRBJ2-7,few,CASSFQGSLSYEQYF,TGTGCCAGCAGTTTTCAGGGGTCCCTATCCTACGAGCAGTACTTC
NA,TRBV7-9,TRBJ1-2,NA,CASRDEANYGYTF,TGTGCCAGCAGGGATGAAGCTAACTATGGCTACACCTTC
NA,TRBV6-5,TRBJ1-5,many,CASRTSRVPNQPQHF,TGTGCCAGCAGGACGAGCCGGGTCCCAAATCAGCCCCAGCATTTT
TRBD1,TRBV20-1,TRBJ1-4,NA,CSARRGQDEKLFF,TGCAGTGCTAGGAGGGGGCAGGATGAAAAACTGTTTTTT
NA,TRBV10-3,TRBJ2-7,many,CAIRGSTYEQYF,TGTGCCATCCGGGGGTCGACCTACGAGCAGTACTTC
NA,TRBV2,TRBJ1-5,many,CASSENYSNQPQHF,TGTGCCAGCAGTGAAAACTATAGCAATCAGCCCCAGCATTTT
TRBD1,TRBV7-9,TRBJ2-3,many,CASSFTAGGATDTQYF,TGTGCCAGCAGCTTCACGGCAGGGGGCGCGACAGATACGCAGTATTTT
NA,TRBV7-2,TRBJ2-3,NA,CASSLKQLLFTDTQYF,TGTGCCAGCAGCTTAAAACAGCTTTTGTTCACAGATACGCAGTATTTT
NA,TRBV5-1,TRBJ1-6,NA,CASTTRSSYNSPLHF,TGCGCCAGCACCACAAGGAGCTCCTATAATTCACCCCTCCACTTT
TRBD1,TRBV6-2/TRBV6-3,TRBJ2-3,NA,CASSPRRVLGTGGDVVGDTQYF,TGTGCCAGCAGTCCCCGTCGAGTGTTGGGGACAGGGGGCGACGTCGTCGGGGATACGCAGTATTTT
NA,TRBV10-3,TRBJ1-2,NA,CAISQTQGYYGYTF,TGTGCCATCAGCCAAACCCAGGGATACTATGGCTACACCTTC
NA,TRBV6-6,TRBJ1-5,few,CASSLRTTQPQHF,TGTGCCAGCAGTTTGAGGACCACTCAGCCCCAGCATTTT
NA,TRBV3-1,TRBJ2-3,once,CASSQDPIAGGLDSTDTQYF,TGTGCCAGCAGCCAAGACCCCATTGCCGGTGGACTTGATAGCACAGATACGCAGTATTTT
TRBD1,TRBV2,TRBJ1-1,NA,CASSLTGGRVTEAFF,TGTGCCAGCAGTCTAACAGGGGGCCGGGTGACTGAAGCTTTCTTT
TRBD1,TRBV5-6,TRBJ1-6,many,CASSKTGGADNSPLHF,TGTGCCAGCAGCAAAACAGGGGGCGCAGATAATTCACCCCTCCACTTT
NA,TRBV12-3/TRBV12-4,TRBJ1-6,NA,CASSFGTPLHF,TGTGCCAGCAGTTTTGGGACGCCCCTCCACTTT
NA,TRBV5-1,TRBJ1-2,many,CASKLLTSNYGYTF,TGCGCCAGCAAACTTCTGACAAGTAACTATGGCTACACCTTC
NA,TRBV6-1,TRBJ2-3,many,CASSEAASTDTQYF,TGTGCCAGCAGTGAAGCGGCTAGCACAGATACGCAGTATTTT
NA,TRBV5-4,TRBJ2-7,NA,CASSFSGGPRPIF,TGTGCCAGCAGCTTCTCCGGAGGCCCCCGGCCGATCTTC
NA,TRBV7-2,TRBJ1-4,many,CASSPRGFRYEKLFF,TGTGCCAGCAGCCCGCGGGGGTTTAGATATGAAAAACTGTTTTTT
NA,TRBV4-1,TRBJ2-4,many,CASSQDLIQYF,TGCGCCAGCAGCCAAGATTTGATTCAGTACTTC
NA,TRBV7-9,TRBJ1-3,NA,CASSLAHSSSGNTIYF,TGTGCCAGCAGCTTAGCGCATTCAAGCTCTGGAAACACCATATATTTT
NA,TRBV3-1,TRBJ1-1,many,CASSQVVSEAFF,TGTGCCAGCAGCCAAGTCGTCAGTGAAGCTTTCTTT
NA,TRBV5-5,TRBJ2-1,NA,CASSLARGSYNEQFF,TGTGCCAGCAGCTTGGCGAGGGGGTCCTACAATGAGCAGTTCTTC
NA,TRBV29-1,TRBJ1-1,few,CSVSAGSVTEAFF,TGCAGCGTTTCGGCAGGTTCGGTCACTGAAGCTTTCTTT
NA,TRBV14,TRBJ2-6,NA,CASSHLTFGAGANVLTF,TGTGCCAGCAGTCATCTTACTTTCGGGGCTGGGGCCAACGTCCTGACTTTC
NA,TRBV12-3/TRBV12-4,TRBJ1-2,few,CASSCQVGYTF,TGTGCCAGCAGTTGCCAGGTTGGCTACACCTTC
TRBD1,TRBV7-2,TRBJ2-5,many,CASSWDRETQYF,TGTGCCAGCAGCTGGGACAGGGAGACCCAGTACTTC
NA,TRBV12-3/TRBV12-4,TRBJ2-1,few,CASSRTTYNEQFF,TGTGCCAGCAGTCGGACTACATACAATGAGCAGTTCTTC
TRBD2,TRBV4-3,TRBJ2-1,many,CASSQEAGEYNEQFF,TGCGCCAGCAGCCAAGAGGCGGGGGAATACAATGAGCAGTTCTTC
TRBD2,TRBV5-1,TRBJ2-3,many,CASSSLTSGGSTDTQYF,TGCGCCAGCAGCTCACTTACTAGCGGGGGAAGCACAGATACGCAGTATTTT